The source of this T cell receptor (beta chain) is a study of blood T cell repertoires in COVID-19. Study summary: Samples taken during acute and convalescent COVID-19 were collected in the United States, Italy and Spain. T cells, B-cell-depleted T cells, or PBMCs provided the cDNA or gDNA that served as material.

V lost 3 bases and J lost 4, with 12 bases in between. The CDR3 has 15 residues. The germline gives CDR1 MNHEY, CDR2 SMNVEV (reference sequence). Generated by immunoSEQ multiplex PCR, the TCRdb table keeps only in-frame clones and is missing some. The sample lists 250,000 to 350,000 clones, roughly 85% occurring once. The gene calls are TRBV27 and TRBJ2-2; perhaps TRBD2 as D (6 bases). Sequencing used PBMCs or T cells enriched from blood (not recorded which). The TCR sequence derives from a woman aged 25 to 39 who had recovered from COVID-19. Written as DNA, the CDR3 is TGTGCCAGCAGTTTTTGGGGGGAGGCCACCGGGGAGCTGTTTTTT. Encoded protein: CASSFWGEATGELFF.